The clone carrying this T cell receptor beta chain was seen once. These data come from a study of blood T cell repertoires in COVID-19. As for the study in general: Acute and convalescent COVID-19 samples came from the United States, Italy and Spain.

Germline lookup yields CDR1 MNHEY and CDR2 SVGAGI. The CDR3 is 13 amino acids. The V and J ends lost 5 bases and 5 bases respectively, with 10 bases between them. Allocation to cohorts depended on clinical history reported by the participants. Sequencing used immunoSEQ multiplex PCR; TCRdb keeps in-frame clones, though not all of them. This table holds a few hundred thousand clones, roughly 90% found once. The TCR sequence derives from a woman aged 30 to 39 who had recovered from COVID-19. The rearrangement uses TRBV6-5 and TRBJ1-5, with D maybe TRBD1 (5 bases). Source material: PBMCs or T cells enriched from blood (not recorded which). The CDR3 nucleotides read TGTGCCAGCAGTAAGACAGTCCATCAGCCCCAGCATTTT. Translated: CASSKTVHQPQHF.